This T cell receptor (beta chain) was sequenced in a study of vaccination and CD4 T cells after COVID-19. General study findings and limits: A median of around 86% of reactive clones, in convalescent patients, became evident only post-vaccination. In convalescent patients, 304 of 307 vaccine-specific clones were spike mono-reactive.

Sequence data for DNA of cultured CD4+ T cells were generated by the Oncomine TCR Beta short-read assay. It was from cultured CD4+ T cells that genomic DNA was extracted. MiXCR was run by TCRdb on the PCR reads, yielding one entry per CDR3 protein. This sample has fewer than 12,000 distinct CDR3 sequences, with about 45% found just once. Treatment here: roughly ten-day PBMC culture with coronavirus spike peptide pools or control peptides (ViraFEST assay). Notes on this clonotype: Its antigen is currently unknown.

This receptor was identified in a human donor who had recovered from COVID-19. The specimen sequenced was CD4+ T cells from blood, cultured in vitro.

The CDR3 region is CASSLMSGKTQYF. The CDR3 nucleotides are TGCGCCAGCAGCTTAATGTCAGGGAAGACCCAGTACTTC. The genes are TRBV5-1 and TRBJ2-5; tentative D call: TRBD1 (5 bases). The V gene's germline CDR1 is SGHRS and CDR2 YFSETQ. Trimming took off 2 bases at V and 6 bases at J, with 11 bases between the two ends. This CDR3 has 13 residues.